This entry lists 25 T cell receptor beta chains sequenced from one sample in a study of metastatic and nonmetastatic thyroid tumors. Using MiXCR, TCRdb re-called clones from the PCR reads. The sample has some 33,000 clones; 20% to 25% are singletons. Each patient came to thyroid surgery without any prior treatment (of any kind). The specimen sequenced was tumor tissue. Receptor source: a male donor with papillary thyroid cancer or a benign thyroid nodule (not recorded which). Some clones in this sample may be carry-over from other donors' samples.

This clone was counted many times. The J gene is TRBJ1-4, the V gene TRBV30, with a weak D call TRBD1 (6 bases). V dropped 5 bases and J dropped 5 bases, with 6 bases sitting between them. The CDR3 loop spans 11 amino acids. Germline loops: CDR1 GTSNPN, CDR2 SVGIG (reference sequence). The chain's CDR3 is CAWGQNEKLFF. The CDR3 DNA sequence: TGTGCCTGGGGACAGAATGAAAAACTGTTTTTT. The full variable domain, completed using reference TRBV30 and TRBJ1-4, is SQTIHQWPATLVQPVGSPLSLECTVEGTSNPNLYWYRQAAGRGLQLLFYSVGIGQISSEVPQNLSASRPQDRQFILSSKKLLLSDSGFYLCAWGQNEKLFFGSGTQLSVL.

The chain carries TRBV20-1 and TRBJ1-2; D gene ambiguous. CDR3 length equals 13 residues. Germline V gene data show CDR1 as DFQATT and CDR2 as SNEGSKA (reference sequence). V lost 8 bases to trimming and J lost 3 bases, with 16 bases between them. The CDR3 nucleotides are TGCAGTACTTCTTCATACGGGGACTATGGCTACACCTTC. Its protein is CSTSSYGDYGYTF.

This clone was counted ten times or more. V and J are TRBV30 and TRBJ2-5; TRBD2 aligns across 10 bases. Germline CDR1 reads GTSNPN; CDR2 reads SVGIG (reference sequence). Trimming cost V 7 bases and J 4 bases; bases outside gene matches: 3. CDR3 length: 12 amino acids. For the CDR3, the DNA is TGTGCCTATAAGCGGGAGGGAGAGACCCAGTACTTC. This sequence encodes CAYKREGETQYF.

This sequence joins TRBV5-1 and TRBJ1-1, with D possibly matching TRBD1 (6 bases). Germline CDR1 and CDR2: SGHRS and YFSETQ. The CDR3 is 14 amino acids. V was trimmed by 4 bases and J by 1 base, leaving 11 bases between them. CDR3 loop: CASSERGQNTEAFF. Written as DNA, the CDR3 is TGCGCCAGCAGCGAGAGGGGACAGAACACTGAAGCTTTCTTT.

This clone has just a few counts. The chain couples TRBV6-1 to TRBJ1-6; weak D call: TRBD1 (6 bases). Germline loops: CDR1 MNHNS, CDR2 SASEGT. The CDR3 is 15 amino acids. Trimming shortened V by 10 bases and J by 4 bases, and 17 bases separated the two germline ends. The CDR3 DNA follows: TGTGCCACCAGGGGTTCGGACGGGTATAATTCACCCCTCCACTTT. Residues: CATRGSDGYNSPLHF.

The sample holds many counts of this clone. CDR3 protein: CASSLNGGNTGELFF. DNA for the CDR3: TGTGCCAGCAGCTTAAACGGGGGGAACACCGGGGAGCTGTTTTTT. This sequence joins TRBV7-3 and TRBJ2-2; a weak D match, TRBD2 (6 bases). The CDR3 has 15 residues. V lost 1 base and J lost 1, with 7 bases in between. CDR1 and CDR2 (germline): SGHTA, FQGTGA.

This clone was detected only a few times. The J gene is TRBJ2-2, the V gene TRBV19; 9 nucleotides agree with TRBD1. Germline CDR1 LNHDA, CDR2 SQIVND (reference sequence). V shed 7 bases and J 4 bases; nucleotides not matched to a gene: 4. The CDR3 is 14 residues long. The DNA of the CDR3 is TGTGCCAGTATTAGGGACAGGGTCACCGGGGAGCTGTTTTTT. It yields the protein CASIRDRVTGELFF.

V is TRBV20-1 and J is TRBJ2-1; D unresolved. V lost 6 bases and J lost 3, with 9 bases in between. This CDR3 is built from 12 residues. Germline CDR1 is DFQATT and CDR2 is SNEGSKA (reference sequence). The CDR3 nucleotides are TGCAGTGCGACGTATGGCTACAATGAGCAGTTCTTC. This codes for CSATYGYNEQFF.

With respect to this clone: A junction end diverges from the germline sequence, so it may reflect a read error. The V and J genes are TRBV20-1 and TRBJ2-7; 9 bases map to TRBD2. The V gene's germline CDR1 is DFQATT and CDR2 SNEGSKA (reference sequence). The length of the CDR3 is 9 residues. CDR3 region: CSAPGLANF. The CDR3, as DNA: TGCAGTGCCCCGGGACTAGCAAACTTC.

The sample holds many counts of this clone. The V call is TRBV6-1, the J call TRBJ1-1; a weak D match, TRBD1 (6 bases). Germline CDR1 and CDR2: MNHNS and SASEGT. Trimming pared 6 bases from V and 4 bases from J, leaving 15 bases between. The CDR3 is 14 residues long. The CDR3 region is CASRLQGRGTEAFF. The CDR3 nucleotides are TGTGCCAGCAGACTACAGGGCCGGGGCACTGAAGCTTTCTTT.

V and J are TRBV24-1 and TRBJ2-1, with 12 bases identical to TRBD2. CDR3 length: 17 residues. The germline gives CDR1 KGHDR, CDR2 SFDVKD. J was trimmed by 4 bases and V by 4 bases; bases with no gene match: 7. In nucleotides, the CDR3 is TGTGCCACCAGTGAAACGACTAGCGGGGGAAGTTACAATGAGCAGTTCTTC. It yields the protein CATSETTSGGSYNEQFF.

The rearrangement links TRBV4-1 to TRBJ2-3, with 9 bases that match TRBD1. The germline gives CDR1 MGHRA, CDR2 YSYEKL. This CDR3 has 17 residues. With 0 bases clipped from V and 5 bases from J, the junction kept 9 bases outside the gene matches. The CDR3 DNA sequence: TGCGCCAGCAGCCAAGATGTCACAGGGGGCTTGGAAGATACGCAGTATTTT. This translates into CASSQDVTGGLEDTQYF.

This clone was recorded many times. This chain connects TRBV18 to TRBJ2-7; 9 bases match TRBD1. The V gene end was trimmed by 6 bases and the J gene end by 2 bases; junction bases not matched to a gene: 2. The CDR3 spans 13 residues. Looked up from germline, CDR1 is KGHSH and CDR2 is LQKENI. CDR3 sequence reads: CASSTGGPYEQYF. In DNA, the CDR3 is TGTGCCAGCTCTACAGGGGGCCCCTACGAGCAGTACTTC.

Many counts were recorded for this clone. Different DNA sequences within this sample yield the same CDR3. In DNA form, the CDR3 reads TGTGCCAGCAGCTTAGGCGGGAATACGCAGTATTTT. Translating it yields CASSLGGNTQYF. J is TRBJ2-3 and V is TRBV11-2; perhaps TRBD2 as D (6 bases). The germline V gene encodes CDR1 SGHAT and CDR2 FQNNGV. This CDR3 region has 12 residues. The V and J ends lost 1 base and 7 bases respectively, with 6 bases between them.

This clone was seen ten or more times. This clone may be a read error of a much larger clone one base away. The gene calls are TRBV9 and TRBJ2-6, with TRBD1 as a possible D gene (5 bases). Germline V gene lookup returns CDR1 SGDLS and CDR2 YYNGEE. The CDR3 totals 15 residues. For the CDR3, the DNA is TGTGCCTCCTACGGATCAGGGTCTGGGGCCAACGTCCTGGCTTTC. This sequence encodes CASYGSGSGANVLAF.

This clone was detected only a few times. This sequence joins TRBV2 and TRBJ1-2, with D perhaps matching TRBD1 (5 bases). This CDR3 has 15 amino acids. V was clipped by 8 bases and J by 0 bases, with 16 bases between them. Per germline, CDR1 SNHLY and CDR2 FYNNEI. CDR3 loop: CASLSGRSSNYGYTF. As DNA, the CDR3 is TGTGCCAGCCTTTCAGGGCGGAGTTCTAACTATGGCTACACCTTC.

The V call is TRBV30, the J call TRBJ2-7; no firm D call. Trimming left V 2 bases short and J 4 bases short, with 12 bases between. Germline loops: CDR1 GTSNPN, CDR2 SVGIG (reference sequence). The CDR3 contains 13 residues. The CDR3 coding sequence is TGTGCCTGGAGTCTGAATCTTCTATACGAGCAGTACTTC. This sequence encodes CAWSLNLLYEQYF.

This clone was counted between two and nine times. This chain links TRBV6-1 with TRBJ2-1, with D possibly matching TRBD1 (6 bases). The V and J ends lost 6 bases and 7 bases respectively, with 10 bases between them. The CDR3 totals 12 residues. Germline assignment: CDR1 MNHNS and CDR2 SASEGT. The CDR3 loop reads CASSPQGNEQFF. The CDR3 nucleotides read TGTGCCAGCAGCCCACAGGGAAATGAGCAGTTCTTC.

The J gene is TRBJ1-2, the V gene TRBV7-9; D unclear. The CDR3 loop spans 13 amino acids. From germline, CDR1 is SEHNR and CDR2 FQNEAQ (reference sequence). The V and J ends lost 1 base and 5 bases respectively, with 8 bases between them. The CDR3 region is CASSLEWEYGYTF. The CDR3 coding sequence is TGTGCCAGCAGCTTAGAATGGGAATATGGCTACACCTTC. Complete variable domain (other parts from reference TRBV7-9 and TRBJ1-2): DTGVSQNPRHKITKRGQNVTFRCDPISEHNRLYWYRQTLGQGPEFLTYFQNEAQLEKSRLLSDRFSAERPKGSFSTLEIQRTEQGDSAMYLCASSLEWEYGYTFGSGTRLTVV.

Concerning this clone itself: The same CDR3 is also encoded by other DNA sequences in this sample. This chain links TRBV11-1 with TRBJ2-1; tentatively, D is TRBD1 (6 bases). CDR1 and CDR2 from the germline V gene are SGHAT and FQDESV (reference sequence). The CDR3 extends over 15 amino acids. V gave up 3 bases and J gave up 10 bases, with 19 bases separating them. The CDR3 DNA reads TGTGCCAGCAGCTTTTCCGGTACAGGGACATTAGAGCAGTTCTTC. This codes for CASSFSGTGTLEQFF.

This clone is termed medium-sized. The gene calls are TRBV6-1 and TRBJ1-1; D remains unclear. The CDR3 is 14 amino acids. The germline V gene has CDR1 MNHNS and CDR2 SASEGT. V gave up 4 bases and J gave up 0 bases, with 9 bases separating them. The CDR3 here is CASSGLEMNTEAFF. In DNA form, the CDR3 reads TGTGCCAGCAGTGGCCTTGAAATGAACACTGAAGCTTTCTTT.

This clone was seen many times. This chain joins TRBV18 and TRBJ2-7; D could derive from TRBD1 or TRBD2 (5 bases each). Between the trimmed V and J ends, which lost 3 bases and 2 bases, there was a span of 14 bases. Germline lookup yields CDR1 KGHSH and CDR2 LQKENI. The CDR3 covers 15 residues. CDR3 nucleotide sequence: TGTGCCAGCTCACCTGGGGGAAAAGGGGCCTACGAGCAGTACTTC. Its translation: CASSPGGKGAYEQYF.

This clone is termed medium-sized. As DNA, the CDR3 is TGCAGTGCTCGCATCTATTACAATGAGCAGTTCTTC. Protein product: CSARIYYNEQFF. The chain is built from TRBV20-1 and TRBJ2-1; no clear D. Germline-derived CDR1 and CDR2 are DFQATT and SNEGSKA (reference sequence). The V end was cut by 5 bases, the J end by 4 bases, with 9 bases between. CDR3 size: 12 residues.

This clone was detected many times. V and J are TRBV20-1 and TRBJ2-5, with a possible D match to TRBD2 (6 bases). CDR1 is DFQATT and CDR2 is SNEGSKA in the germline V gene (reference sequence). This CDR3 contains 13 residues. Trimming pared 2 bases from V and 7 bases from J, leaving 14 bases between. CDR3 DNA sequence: TGCAGTGCTAGACTAGCGCTAAGGGGGACCCAGTACTTC. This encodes CSARLALRGTQYF.

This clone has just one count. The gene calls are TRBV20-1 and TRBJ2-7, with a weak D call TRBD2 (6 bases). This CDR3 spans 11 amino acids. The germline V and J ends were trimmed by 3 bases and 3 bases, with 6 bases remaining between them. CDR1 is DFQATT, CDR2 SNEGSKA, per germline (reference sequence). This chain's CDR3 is CSASGGYEQYF. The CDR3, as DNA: TGCAGTGCTAGCGGGGGCTACGAGCAGTACTTC.